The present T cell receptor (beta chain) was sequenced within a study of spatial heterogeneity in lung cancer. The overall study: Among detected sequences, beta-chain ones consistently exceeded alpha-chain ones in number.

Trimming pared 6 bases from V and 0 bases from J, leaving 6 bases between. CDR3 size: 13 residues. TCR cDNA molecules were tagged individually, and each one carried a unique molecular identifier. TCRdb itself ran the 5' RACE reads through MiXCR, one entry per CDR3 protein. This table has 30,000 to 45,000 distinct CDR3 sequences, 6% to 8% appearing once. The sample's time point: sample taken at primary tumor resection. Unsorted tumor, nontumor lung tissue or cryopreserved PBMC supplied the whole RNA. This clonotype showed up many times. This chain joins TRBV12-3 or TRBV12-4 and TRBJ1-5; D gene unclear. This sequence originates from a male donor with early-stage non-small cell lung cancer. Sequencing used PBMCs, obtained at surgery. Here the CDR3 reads CASSQNSNQPQHF. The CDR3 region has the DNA TGTGCCAGCAGCCAGAATAGCAATCAGCCCCAGCATTTT.